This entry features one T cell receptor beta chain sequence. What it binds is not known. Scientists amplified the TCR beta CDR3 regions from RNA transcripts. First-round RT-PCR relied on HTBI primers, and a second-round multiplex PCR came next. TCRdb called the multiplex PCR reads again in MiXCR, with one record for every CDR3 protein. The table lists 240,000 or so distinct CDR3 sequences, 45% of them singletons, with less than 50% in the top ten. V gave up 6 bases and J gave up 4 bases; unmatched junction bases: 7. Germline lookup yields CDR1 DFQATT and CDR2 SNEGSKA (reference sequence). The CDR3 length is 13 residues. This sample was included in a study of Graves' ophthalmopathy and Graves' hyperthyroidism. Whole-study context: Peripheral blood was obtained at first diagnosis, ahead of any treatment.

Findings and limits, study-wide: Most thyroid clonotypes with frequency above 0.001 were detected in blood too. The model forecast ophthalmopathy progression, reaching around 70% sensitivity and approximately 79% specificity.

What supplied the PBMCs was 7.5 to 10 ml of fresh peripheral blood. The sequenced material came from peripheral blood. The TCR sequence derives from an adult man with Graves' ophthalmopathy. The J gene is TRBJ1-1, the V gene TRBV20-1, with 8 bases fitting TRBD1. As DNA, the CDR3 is TGCAGTGCCCGAGGGGACAGGAGCACTGAAGCTTTCTTT. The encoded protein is CSARGDRSTEAFF.